The 24 T cell receptor beta chains below all came from one sample that was sequenced in a study of blood T cell repertoires in COVID-19. Sequencing was performed with immunoSEQ multiplex PCR; in TCRdb, only in-frame clones are kept and a portion is missing. The table lists some 45,000 clones, 88% of them singletons, with roughly an eighth in the top ten. Material: peripheral blood. The receptor source for this set is a human donor in a cohort sampled during active COVID-19.

This sequence joins TRBV6-6 and TRBJ1-1; 8 bases align to TRBD1. CDR3 length: 14 residues. CDR1 is MNHNY and CDR2 is SVGAGI in the germline V gene (reference sequence). The ends lost 5 bases at V and 5 bases at J; junction bases unmatched: 7. This chain's CDR3 is CASSTGTGYTEAFF. In DNA, the CDR3 is TGTGCCAGCAGTACCGGGACAGGTTATACTGAAGCTTTCTTT.

The chain uses TRBV2 and TRBJ1-2, with unresolved D. Per germline, CDR1 SNHLY and CDR2 FYNNEI. The CDR3 runs 15 residues. The V end lost 1 base, the J end lost 8 bases, and 17 bases lay between the germline ends. CDR3 residues: CASSEDYTGYWGYTF. The DNA of the CDR3 is TGTGCCAGCAGTGAAGATTATACCGGGTACTGGGGCTACACCTTC.

The J gene is TRBJ1-1, the V gene TRBV6-6; 7 nucleotides agree with TRBD1. The CDR3 spans 14 residues. V dropped 2 bases and J dropped 5; count of bases not matched to a gene: 5. The germline gives CDR1 MNHNY, CDR2 SVGAGI (reference sequence). CDR3 sequence reads: CASSYRGGRTEAFF. DNA of the CDR3: TGTGCCAGCAGTTACCGAGGGGGCCGGACTGAAGCTTTCTTT.

The chain joins TRBV6-1 to TRBJ1-4; D call uncertain. This CDR3 region has 15 residues. The V and J ends lost 1 base and 1 base respectively, with 7 bases between them. Per the germline V gene, CDR1 is MNHNS and CDR2 is SASEGT. CDR3: CASSEGGGTNEKLFF. The CDR3 bases are TGTGCCAGCAGTGAAGGGGGAGGAACTAATGAAAAACTGTTTTTT.

The rearrangement joins TRBV9 to TRBJ2-2; tentative D call: TRBD1 (5 bases). This CDR3 region has 17 residues. V was cut by 3 bases and J by 1 base, with 16 bases left in between. The germline gives CDR1 SGDLS, CDR2 YYNGEE. This CDR3 is CASSAHSVQENTGELFF. CDR3 sequence (DNA): TGTGCCAGCAGCGCCCACTCGGTACAGGAGAACACCGGGGAGCTGTTTTTT.

The V gene is TRBV18, the J gene TRBJ2-7; D is unclear. The CDR3 extends over 14 amino acids. Germline values: CDR1 KGHSH, CDR2 LQKENI. The germline V and J ends were trimmed by 3 bases and 0 bases, with 9 bases remaining between them. CDR3 nucleotides: TGTGCCAGCTCACCCGCTATTGCCTCCTACGAGCAGTACTTC. This codes for CASSPAIASYEQYF.

The chain joins TRBV7-3 to TRBJ2-7; TRBD2 is a possible D gene (7 bases). Germline V lookup: CDR1 SGHTA, CDR2 FQGTGA. Trimming removed 0 bases at V and 7 bases at J, with 13 bases between. The CDR3 contains 14 residues. The CDR3 DNA follows: TGTGCCAGCAGCTTAACCCCAGGGGAGGGGGAGCAGTACTTC. Translated: CASSLTPGEGEQYF.

Concerning this clone itself: One end of the junction is discordant with germline, which a read error may explain. The V gene is TRBV6-5, the J gene TRBJ2-7, with D perhaps assigned TRBD1 or TRBD2 (6 bases each). The CDR3 runs 13 residues. The germline V gene has CDR1 MNHEY and CDR2 SVGAGI. DNA of the CDR3: TGTGCCTGCAGGGGAGGTGTAGGCTACGAGCAGTACTTC. It is translated as CACRGGVGYEQYF.

This clone has just one count. The genes are TRBV5-4 and TRBJ2-2, with D perhaps matching TRBD1 (6 bases). In germline, CDR1 is SGHNT, CDR2 YYREEE (reference sequence). The CDR3 loop spans 17 amino acids. V shed 0 bases and J shed 7 bases, with 19 bases lying between them. CDR3 in DNA: TGTGCCAGCAGCTTGGGGAAGGGGGTCGTGATTGGCGGGGAGCTGTTTTTT. Translating it yields CASSLGKGVVIGGELFF.

This clone was found a few times. This sequence joins TRBV5-4 and TRBJ2-7; no clear D gene. Germline CDR1 is SGHNT and CDR2 is YYREEE (reference sequence). The CDR3 totals 14 residues. Deletions cut 0 bases from V and 0 bases from J, with 7 bases between. For the CDR3, the DNA is TGTGCCAGCAGCTTGGAAGGCGGCTCCTACGAGCAGTACTTC. Translating it yields CASSLEGGSYEQYF.

This chain connects TRBV4-3 to TRBJ1-2; the match to TRBD1 covers 8 bases. The J segment lost 4 bases and the V segment lost 1 base, leaving 11 bases of the junction unmatched. CDR1 is LGHNA and CDR2 is YSLEER in the germline V gene. The CDR3 is 17 residues long. The CDR3 spells CASSQVSGQGKGYGYTF. For the CDR3, the DNA is TGCGCCAGCAGCCAAGTTTCTGGACAGGGCAAGGGCTATGGCTACACCTTC.

The CDR3 loop is CATSGGGFSSTDTQYF. As DNA, the CDR3 is TGTGCCACCAGTGGTGGCGGGTTCAGTAGCACAGATACGCAGTATTTT. The rearrangement links TRBV24-1 to TRBJ2-3, with D possibly TRBD2 on 5 matching bases. CDR3 length equals 16 residues. V lost 5 bases, J lost 0 bases, and 14 bases lay in between. CDR1 is KGHDR, CDR2 SFDVKD, per germline.

The CDR3 coding sequence is TGTGCCAGTAGTATCAGTCTCAGGGGGATTTACGAGCAGTACTTC. It is translated as CASSISLRGIYEQYF. The rearrangement links TRBV19 to TRBJ2-7; 7 bases agree with TRBD1. This CDR3 is built from 15 residues. Trimming took 3 bases from V and 4 from J; bases not matched to a gene: 9. The V gene's germline CDR1 is LNHDA and CDR2 SQIVND (reference sequence).

Only one count was recorded for this clone. The chain has TRBV5-4 and TRBJ2-7; D is perhaps TRBD1 (7 bases). Trimming took off 4 bases at V and 6 bases at J, with 14 bases between the two ends. The CDR3 contains 13 residues. CDR1 is SGHNT, CDR2 YYREEE, per germline (reference sequence). CDR3 DNA: TGTGCCAGCAGCGCGGGACAGAAGGTCGAGCAGTACTTC. Its translation: CASSAGQKVEQYF.

This clone has a handful of counts. The genes are TRBV7-9 and TRBJ2-7; D unclear. Germline V gene sequence: CDR1 SEHNR, CDR2 FQNEAQ (reference sequence). The V end lost 0 bases, the J end lost 0 bases, and 12 bases lay between the germline ends. This CDR3 spans 16 amino acids. CDR3 nucleotides: TGTGCCAGCAGCTTAGCGTTGGCGGATAGCTCCTACGAGCAGTACTTC. This codes for CASSLALADSSYEQYF. Full variable domain (missing parts from reference TRBV7-9 and TRBJ2-7): DTGVSQNPRHKITKRGQNVTFRCDPISEHNRLYWYRQTLGQGPEFLTYFQNEAQLEKSRLLSDRFSAERPKGSFSTLEIQRTEQGDSAMYLCASSLALADSSYEQYFGPGTRLTVT.

This clone has just a few counts. The chain has TRBV10-3 and TRBJ2-1; TRBD1 might be the D (5 bases). This CDR3 spans 13 amino acids. Germline CDR1 is ENHRY and CDR2 is SYGVKD. The V and J ends lost 6 bases and 4 bases respectively, with 10 bases between them. CDR3 DNA sequence: TGTGCCATCAGCTTGGACATTTACAATGAGCAGTTCTTC. Residues: CAISLDIYNEQFF.

This clone was seen just once. The CDR3 bases are TGTGCCATCAGCCTAAGACAGGGACGGGGCACAGATACGCAGTATTTT. Translation: CAISLRQGRGTDTQYF. The rearrangement uses TRBV10-3 and TRBJ2-3; 7 bases are a match to TRBD1. Trimming took 6 bases from V and 1 from J; bases not matched to a gene: 10. Germline values: CDR1 ENHRY, CDR2 SYGVKD. The CDR3 extends over 16 amino acids.

The chain links TRBV18 to TRBJ2-4; D gene unclear. The ends were cut back, 5 bases at V and 4 bases at J, with 9 bases in the middle. Per germline, CDR1 KGHSH and CDR2 LQKENI. This CDR3 is built from 13 residues. The CDR3 loop is CASSAAEKNIQYF. The CDR3 nucleotides are TGTGCCAGCTCAGCGGCGGAAAAAAACATTCAGTACTTC.

The chain has TRBV21-1 and TRBJ2-7; TRBD2, the D gene given by the table, was not confirmed from the DNA. TRBV21-1 is a listed pseudogene. This CDR3 has 19 amino acids. The CDR3 is CASSKALLAGGPTTDEQYF. CDR3 nucleotide sequence: TGTGCCAGCAGCAAAGCGCTTCTAGCGGGGGGGCCTACGACGGACGAGCAGTACTTC.

The chain joins TRBV3-1 (or the pseudogene TRBV3-2) to TRBJ2-5, with TRBD2 matching 12 bases. The CDR3 is 18 residues long. V was pared by 0 bases and J by 4 bases, with 9 bases of the junction left unmatched. Per the germline V gene, CDR1 is LGHDT and CDR2 is YNNKEL (reference sequence). DNA for the CDR3: TGTGCCAGCAGCCAAGAATCACTAGCGGGGGGTAGTGGAGAGACCCAGTACTTC. Translated: CASSQESLAGGSGETQYF.

V is TRBV29-1 and J is TRBJ2-7; a possible D gene is TRBD1 (5 bases). Germline CDR1 reads SQVTM; CDR2 reads ANQGSEA. The CDR3 extends over 13 amino acids. The V end was cut by 4 bases, the J end by 2 bases, with 12 bases between. CDR3 sequence (DNA): TGCAGCGTTGCCGGCAGGGTCGCCTACGAGCAGTACTTC. This translates into CSVAGRVAYEQYF.

The chain carries TRBV5-1 and TRBJ2-3; possibly TRBD2 for D (5 bases). The CDR3 extends over 14 amino acids. The germline V gene encodes CDR1 SGHRS and CDR2 YFSETQ. V was pared by 0 bases and J by 5 bases, with 10 bases between. CDR3 in DNA: TGCGCCAGCAGCTTGGCACAAGCGGAAGATACGCAGTATTTT. This encodes CASSLAQAEDTQYF.

This rearrangement joins TRBV25-1 to TRBJ2-3; 8 bases are a match to TRBD1. The CDR3 consists of 16 residues. V was clipped by 4 bases and J by 4 bases; unmatched bases: 10. CDR1 and CDR2 (germline): MGHDK, SYGVNS. The CDR3: CASSGLGQDSPDTQYF. CDR3 sequence (DNA): TGTGCCAGCAGTGGCTTGGGACAGGACTCTCCAGATACGCAGTATTTT.

The chain uses TRBV5-4 and TRBJ2-5, with 11 bases lining up with TRBD1. V was clipped by 4 bases and J by 5 bases; unmatched bases: 7. The CDR3 consists of 15 residues. From germline, CDR1 is SGHNT and CDR2 YYREEE (reference sequence). CDR3 residues: CASSPRTGGQETQYF. The CDR3 DNA is TGTGCCAGCAGCCCGAGGACAGGGGGCCAGGAGACCCAGTACTTC.